The clone carrying this T cell receptor (beta chain) was counted a few times. Its antigen remains unknown. The 5'RACE method, run with constant-segment primers, produced TCR alpha and TCR beta cDNA libraries (carrying sample barcodes and UMIs). TCRdb re-called the 5' RACE reads with MiXCR, one entry per CDR3 protein. The sample comprises about 200,000 distinct CDR3 sequences, roughly 10% of which are singletons, and approximately 3.3% rests with the top ten. This entry is derived from a study of T-cell memory formation after mild COVID-19. Study-wide points: Cross-reactive memory seemingly joined, as some responding clones were found in pre-infection memory. Researchers report contracting CD4+ clones mostly in CM and EM, with CD8+ clones in EMRA.

This clonotype was obtained from a man aged 18 to 29 who had mild COVID-19 (a few samples of this study predate the infection). Cell type and time point are not known. The specimen was PBMCs or a T cell subset sorted from them (not recorded which).

DNA for the CDR3: TGCAGTGCTAGAAGGGCTAGCGGGGGATACAATGAGCAGTTCTTC. It is translated as CSARRASGGYNEQFF. The chain employs TRBV20-1 and TRBJ2-1; TRBD2 aligns across 10 bases. Trimming removed 2 bases from V and 4 bases from J; junction bases left unmatched: 5. CDR1 and CDR2 from the germline V gene are DFQATT and SNEGSKA (reference sequence). This CDR3 contains 15 residues.